This T cell receptor beta chain was recovered during a study of identical twins. This clonotype has a handful of counts. Its antigen is undetermined. The CDR3 is 14 residues long. The V end lost 3 bases, the J end lost 5 bases, and 14 bases lay between the germline ends. The germline gives CDR1 LNHDA, CDR2 SQIVND (reference sequence). TCRdb used MiXCR to reprocess the 5' RACE reads, holding one entry per CDR3 protein. Of hundreds of thousands of distinct CDR3 sequences in the sample, roughly 8% are singletons; the top ten hold approximately 0.96%. Whole-study results and caveats: Fewer insertions characterized abundant cord blood beta clonotypes, whereas memory repertoires showed none.

The data also belong to a second study, concerning yellow fever vaccine responses in identical twins.

The sample comprised PBMCs. The rearrangement uses TRBV19 and TRBJ2-7; the D gene is possibly TRBD1 (6 bases). The TCR was taken from a woman under 30 in good health. The CDR3 DNA reads as TGTGCCAGTAGTATTGGTACAGGGCTGGACGAGCAGTACTTC. This encodes CASSIGTGLDEQYF.